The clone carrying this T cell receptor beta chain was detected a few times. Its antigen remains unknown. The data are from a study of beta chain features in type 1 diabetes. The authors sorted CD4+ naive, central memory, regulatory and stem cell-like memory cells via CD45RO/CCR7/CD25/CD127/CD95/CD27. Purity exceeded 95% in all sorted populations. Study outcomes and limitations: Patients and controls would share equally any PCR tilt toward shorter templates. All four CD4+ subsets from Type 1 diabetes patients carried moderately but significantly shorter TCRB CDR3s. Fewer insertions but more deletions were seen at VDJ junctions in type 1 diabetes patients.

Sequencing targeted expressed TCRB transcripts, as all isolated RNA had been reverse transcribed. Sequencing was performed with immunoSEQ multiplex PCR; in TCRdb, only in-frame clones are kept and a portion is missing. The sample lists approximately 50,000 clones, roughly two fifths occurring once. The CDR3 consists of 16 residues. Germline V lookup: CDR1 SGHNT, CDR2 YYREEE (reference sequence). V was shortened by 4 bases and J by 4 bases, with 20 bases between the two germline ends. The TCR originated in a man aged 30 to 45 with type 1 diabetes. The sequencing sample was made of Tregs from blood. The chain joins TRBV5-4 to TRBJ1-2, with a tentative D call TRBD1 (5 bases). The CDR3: CASSNLRDGDFYGYTF. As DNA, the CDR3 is TGTGCCAGCAGCAACCTCCGGGACGGGGACTTCTATGGCTACACCTTC.